This T cell receptor beta chain was captured in a study of cytomegalovirus exposure and HLA in healthy donors. The V gene end was trimmed by 3 bases and the J gene end by 5 bases; junction bases not matched to a gene: 10. The CDR3 contains 15 residues. Germline V gene lookup returns CDR1 LNHDA and CDR2 SQIVND (reference sequence). For this clone: Its antigen is not known.

Overall study results and limits: TCR beta V- and J-gene trimming was later associated with a missense DCLRE1C variant. In most subjects, TCR beta sequences reportedly gave accurate predictions of HLA-A and HLA-B alleles. In a later analysis, compared with equally common non-associated chains, HLA-associated beta chains were more expanded.

13 Jbeta primers and 60 Vbeta primers were used for the PCR. The assay was immunoSEQ multiplex PCR, and TCRdb's table has in-frame clones only and misses some. The data hold over 120,000 clones, with 80% observed a single time. The rearrangement uses TRBV19 and TRBJ2-7; 7 bases line up with TRBD2. Sample: PBMCs. The clonotype comes from a man aged 40-49 years in good health and CMV-seronegative. The DNA of the CDR3 is TGTGCCAGTAGTATCTGGGGGAGGGAAGGCCACGAGCAGTACTTC. It yields the protein CASSIWGREGHEQYF.